What follows are 20 T cell receptor beta chains derived from one specimen sequenced in a study of post-analysis software for immune sequencing data (dated by TCRdb to about 2015). The antigens for these receptors are not known. What the study reported, not specific to this receptor: Patients showed significantly higher frequencies than controls for roughly five TRBV segments, among them TRBV5-6, TRBV5-1 and TRBV20-1.

The library was produced with PCR. The reads were generated on an Illumina HiSeq 2500. To reduce PCR and sequencing biases, unique molecular identifiers were incorporated into the TCR beta cDNA libraries. In TCRdb, the public reads were trimmed at Q25 with fastp and aligned with MiXCR, with productive beta chains retained. For every CDR3 protein sequence, its rows merge into one entry that carries the most common genes and DNA. The sample data list hundreds of thousands of distinct CDR3 sequences, and around 34% of these were observed just once. The ten biggest clones cover 4% to 5.5% of the sample. Sequencing used blood. The receptors originated from a girl between 5 and 17 years old with multiple sclerosis.

This clonotype was recorded at least ten times. V is TRBV24-1 and J is TRBJ2-7; tentative D call: TRBD1 (5 bases). V was trimmed by 0 bases and J by 3 bases, leaving 8 bases between them. CDR3 size: 14 residues. Germline V CDR1 and CDR2: KGHDR, SFDVKD. In DNA form, the CDR3 reads TGTGCCACCAGTGATTTGCAGGGTTACTACGAGCAGTACTTC. It translates to CATSDLQGYYEQYF.

This clonotype was seen more than once but under ten times. An end of the junction does not agree with germline; a read error may underlie this. This chain uses TRBV28 with TRBJ1-2; D gene ambiguous. Germline assignment: CDR1 MDHEN and CDR2 SYDVKM. The CDR3 has 14 amino acids. CDR3 DNA sequence: TGTGCCGGCAGCCCAGTGACGACTAACTATGGCTACACCTTC. Protein product: CAGSPVTTNYGYTF.

This clonotype appeared a single time. A much more abundant neighbour one base away suggests this may be a read error. The chain is built from TRBV28 and TRBJ2-7; 7 bases are shared with TRBD2. Trimming removed 3 bases from V and 3 bases from J; junction bases left unmatched: 2. The germline gives CDR1 MDHEN, CDR2 SYDVKM. The CDR3 runs to 13 residues. CDR3 protein: CASSFGGNYEQYV. The CDR3 region has the DNA TGTGCCAGCAGTTTCGGGGGGAACTACGAGCAGTACGTC.

In its sample, this clonotype was seen many times. The gene calls are TRBV7-2 and TRBJ2-1, with 7 positions matching TRBD1. The CDR3 consists of 14 residues. With V trimmed by 5 bases and J by 6 bases, 7 bases remained unmatched. Per germline, CDR1 SGHTA and CDR2 FQGNSA. The CDR3 nucleotides read TGTGCCAGCAGCACAAACAGGGGAAGCAATGAGCAGTTCTTC. Translated, it gives CASSTNRGSNEQFF. Together with reference TRBV7-2 and TRBJ2-1, the CDR3 gives the full variable domain: GAGVSQSPSNKVTEKGKDVELRCDPISGHTALYWYRQSLGQGLEFLIYFQGNSAPDKSGLPSDRFSAERTGGSVSTLTIQRTQQEDSAVYLCASSTNRGSNEQFFGPGTRLTVL.

This clonotype was observed at least ten times. V gene TRBV29-1 combines with J gene TRBJ2-2, with D possibly TRBD1 on 5 matching bases. The CDR3 is 14 residues long. Germline CDR1 reads SQVTM; CDR2 reads ANQGSEA. The V and J ends lost 4 bases and 1 base respectively, with 10 bases between them. CDR3 protein: CSVGGRVNTGELFF. In nucleotides, the CDR3 is TGCAGCGTTGGGGGCAGGGTGAACACCGGGGAGCTGTTTTTT.

The CDR3 spells CASSFGTGVNTEAFF. CDR3 in DNA: TGCGCCAGCAGCTTTGGGACAGGAGTGAACACTGAAGCTTTCTTT. The chain employs TRBV5-1 and TRBJ1-1, with TRBD1 matching 8 bases. This CDR3 is built from 15 residues. In germline, CDR1 is SGHRS, CDR2 YFSETQ. V shed 2 bases, J shed 0 bases, and the junction held 3 bases outside the gene matches.

The chain's CDR3 is CASLGENGGELFF. CDR3 nucleotides: TGTGCCAGCTTGGGAGAGAATGGCGGGGAGCTGTTTTTT. V is TRBV12-3 or TRBV12-4 and J is TRBJ2-2, with D possibly TRBD2 on 5 matching bases. The CDR3 totals 13 residues. The V end lost 8 bases, the J end lost 7 bases, and 14 bases lay between the germline ends.

V is TRBV4-1 and J is TRBJ2-2, with D possibly TRBD2 on 6 matching bases. Between the trimmed V and J ends, which lost 4 bases and 6 bases, there was a span of 12 bases. This CDR3 comprises 14 residues. Germline values: CDR1 MGHRA, CDR2 YSYEKL. The CDR3 region is CASSRGRSSGELFF. CDR3 nucleotides: TGCGCCAGCAGCCGAGGGAGGTCTTCCGGGGAGCTGTTTTTT.

The rearrangement joins TRBV7-3 to TRBJ2-3; unclear D gene. The CDR3 loop spans 14 amino acids. Germline V CDR1 and CDR2: SGHTA, FQGTGA. With 2 bases removed from V and 0 bases from J, the gap between germline ends came to 6 bases. The CDR3 coding sequence is TGTGCCAGCAGCTTAGGCAGTAGCACAGATACGCAGTATTTT. This codes for CASSLGSSTDTQYF. The whole variable domain, filled in from reference TRBV7-3 and TRBJ2-3, reads GAGVSQTPSNKVTEKGKYVELRCDPISGHTALYWYRQSLGQGPEFLIYFQGTGAADDSGLPNDRFFAVRPEGSVSTLKIQRTERGDSAVYLCASSLGSSTDTQYFGPGTRLTVL.

This clonotype was picked up a small number of times. A read error may be the cause here, since a much bigger clone is one base away. The genes are TRBV9 and TRBJ2-5, with D perhaps being TRBD1 or TRBD2 (5 bases each). The CDR3 runs 17 residues. The germline gives CDR1 SGDLS, CDR2 YYNGEE. CDR3 nucleotide sequence: TGTGCCAGCATCGTAGGTACCGTAGACGGTGGGGGAGAGACCCAGTACTTC. Its protein product is CASIVGTVDGGGETQYF.

To note about this clonotype: Its ends do not fully match the called genes, so a read error is possible. The CDR3 DNA is TGCGCCAACAGCCAAGAGTCGCGCAACGGAAACACCATATATTTT. It yields the protein CANSQESRNGNTIYF. The chain joins TRBV4-1 to TRBJ1-3; the D is unclear. Germline V gene lookup returns CDR1 MGHRA and CDR2 YSYEKL. The CDR3 runs 15 residues.

A note on this clonotype: A much more abundant neighbour one base away suggests this may be a read error. This rearrangement joins TRBV12-3 or TRBV12-4 to TRBJ1-1; possibly TRBD1 for D (5 bases). V shed 8 bases and J shed 9 bases, with 13 bases lying between them. The CDR3 contains 11 residues. The CDR3 loop is CASAIGTKAFF. The DNA of the CDR3 is TGTGCCAGCGCGATTGGGACTAAAGCTTTCTTT.

V gene TRBV12-3 or TRBV12-4 combines with J gene TRBJ2-5; TRBD2 agrees at 7 bases. The CDR3 is 12 residues long. Unmatched junction bases numbered 2, after V lost 0 bases and J lost 10 bases. CDR3 nucleotide sequence: TGTGCCAGCAGTTTAGCGAGGACTAGCCAGTACTTC. Encoded protein: CASSLARTSQYF.

The J gene is TRBJ2-6, the V gene TRBV6-2 or TRBV6-3; D is uncertain. Germline loops: CDR1 MNHEY, CDR2 SVGEGT. The CDR3 extends over 15 amino acids. V lost 2 bases to trimming and J lost 0 bases, with 5 bases between them. CDR3 sequence (DNA): TGTGCCAGCAGTTACAGGAACTCTGGGGCCAACGTCCTGACTTTC. It is translated as CASSYRNSGANVLTF.

The chain combines TRBV11-1 with TRBJ2-2; D unclear. Germline lookup yields CDR1 SGHAT and CDR2 FQDESV (reference sequence). The V end was cut by 5 bases, the J end by 2 bases, with 18 bases between. The CDR3 consists of 17 residues. The DNA of the CDR3 is TGTGCCAGCAGCCACATCACCAGACGGATAAACACCGGGGAGCTGTTTTTT. It is translated as CASSHITRRINTGELFF.

This clonotype was found a few times. The V gene is TRBV12-3 or TRBV12-4, the J gene TRBJ1-1; D perhaps matches TRBD1 (6 bases). The germline V and J ends were trimmed by 3 bases and 8 bases, with 10 bases remaining between them. This CDR3 has 12 amino acids. This chain's CDR3 is CASSFGGPEAFF. The CDR3 nucleotides are TGTGCCAGCAGTTTCGGGGGGCCCGAAGCTTTCTTT.

Concerning this clonotype: One base away lies a much larger clone, so this may be a sequencing read error. The chain links TRBV5-1 to TRBJ2-1; 7 bases align to TRBD1. The CDR3 is 15 amino acids. In germline, CDR1 is SGHRS, CDR2 YFSETQ. CDR3 region: CASSLDREPYNGQFF. CDR3 bases: TGCGCCAGCAGCTTAGACAGGGAGCCCTACAATGGGCAGTTCTTC.

To note about this clonotype: This sequence may be a read error, since a much larger clone differs from it by one base. The CDR3 spells CASSPGGMANYGYAF. The CDR3 DNA sequence: TGTGCCAGCAGTCCTGGTGGAATGGCTAACTATGGCTACGCCTTC. The chain employs TRBV2 and TRBJ1-2; D gene unclear. The germline V gene encodes CDR1 SNHLY and CDR2 FYNNEI. This CDR3 is built from 15 residues.

This clonotype was observed at least ten times. This sequence joins TRBV6-2 or TRBV6-3 and TRBJ2-1; TRBD2 might be the D (5 bases). From germline, CDR1 is MNHEY and CDR2 SVGEGT. Trimming took 0 bases from V and 3 from J, leaving 15 bases between them. This CDR3 has 17 amino acids. This CDR3 reads CASSYSGVAGIYNEQFF. CDR3 in DNA: TGTGCCAGCAGTTACTCCGGGGTAGCTGGAATCTACAATGAGCAGTTCTTC.

This clonotype has more than one count but fewer than ten. This chain connects TRBV6-5 to TRBJ1-2; D not certain. This CDR3 contains 14 residues. Trimming stripped 2 bases from V and 6 bases from J, with 13 bases between. Germline V gene sequence: CDR1 MNHEY, CDR2 SVGAGI. CDR3 sequence reads: CASSYGAGINGYTF. The CDR3, as DNA: TGTGCCAGCAGTTACGGAGCCGGGATTAATGGCTACACCTTC.